The T cell receptor beta chain under discussion was sequenced for a study of blood T cell repertoires in COVID-19. As for the study in general: The study drew acute and convalescent COVID-19 samples from the United States, Italy and Spain. The cDNA or gDNA used as material had been derived from T cells, B-cell-depleted T cells, or PBMCs.

Germline assignment: CDR1 KGHSH and CDR2 LQKENI. The junction had 6 bases not matched to a gene; V was cut back by 1 base and J by 4 bases. The CDR3 is made up of 15 amino acids. In the original analysis: How many nucleated cells were present was estimated from reference gene primer amplification. Sequencing was performed with immunoSEQ multiplex PCR; in TCRdb, only in-frame clones are kept and a portion is missing. That table supplies the V and J calls and clone size; D and trimming were determined from the DNA. This sample has some 180,000 clones; 70% to 85% occur once, and the top ten carry roughly 19%.

Sequenced sample: PBMCs or T cells enriched from blood (not recorded which). This receptor was identified in a woman in her sixties or seventies in a cohort exposed to, infected with or recovered from COVID-19 (not recorded which). V usage is TRBV18 and J usage is TRBJ2-5, with TRBD1 matching over 7 bases. CDR3: CASSPREAGGETQYF. The CDR3 DNA reads as TGTGCCAGCTCACCACGAGAGGCAGGGGGAGAGACCCAGTACTTC.